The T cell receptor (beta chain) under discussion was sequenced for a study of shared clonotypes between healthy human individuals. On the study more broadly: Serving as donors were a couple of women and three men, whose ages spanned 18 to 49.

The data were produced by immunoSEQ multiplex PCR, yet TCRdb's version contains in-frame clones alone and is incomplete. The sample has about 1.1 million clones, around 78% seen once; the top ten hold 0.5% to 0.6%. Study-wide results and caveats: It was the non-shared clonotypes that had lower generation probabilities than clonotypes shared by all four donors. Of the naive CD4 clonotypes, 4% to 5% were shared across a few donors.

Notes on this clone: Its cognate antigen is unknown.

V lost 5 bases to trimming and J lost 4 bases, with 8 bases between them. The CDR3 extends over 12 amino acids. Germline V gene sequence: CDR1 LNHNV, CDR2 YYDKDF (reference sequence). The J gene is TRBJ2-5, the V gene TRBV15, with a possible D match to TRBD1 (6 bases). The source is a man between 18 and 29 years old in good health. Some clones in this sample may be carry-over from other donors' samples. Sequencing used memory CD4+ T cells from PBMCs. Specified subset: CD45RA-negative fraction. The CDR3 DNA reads TGTGCCACCAGCCAGGACAGAGAGACCCAGTACTTC. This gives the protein CATSQDRETQYF.